These 16 T cell receptor beta chains share one sample of origin, sequenced in a study of blood T cell repertoires in COVID-19. Sequencing was performed with immunoSEQ multiplex PCR; in TCRdb, only in-frame clones are kept and a portion is missing. The repertoire holds under 350,000 clones, with 85% as singletons. Sequenced sample: peripheral blood. Receptor source: a human donor in a cohort sampled during active COVID-19.

This chain connects TRBV5-1 to TRBJ2-1; D call uncertain. The ends were cut back, 4 bases at V and 0 bases at J, with 14 bases in the middle. CDR1 SGHRS and CDR2 YFSETQ come from the germline V gene. CDR3 length: 16 residues. CDR3 nucleotide sequence: TGCGCCAGCAGCCGCGCCCTAGGTCTCTCCTACAATGAGCAGTTCTTC. Protein: CASSRALGLSYNEQFF.

This clone appeared once. The V call is TRBV7-3, the J call TRBJ2-2, with 10 bases matching TRBD1. Germline CDR1 reads SGHTA; CDR2 reads FQGTGA. The CDR3 runs to 16 residues. Trimming took 3 bases from V and 6 from J; bases not matched to a gene: 7. CDR3: CASSFAPGTGAGELFF. The CDR3 nucleotides are TGTGCCAGCAGCTTCGCCCCCGGGACAGGGGCCGGGGAGCTGTTTTTT.

This clone showed up just a few times. J is TRBJ2-5 and V is TRBV4-3, with 12 bases lining up with TRBD2. V shed 0 bases and J 5 bases; nucleotides not matched to a gene: 10. The CDR3 consists of 18 residues. The germline V gene encodes CDR1 LGHNA and CDR2 YSLEER. CDR3 residues: CASSQEGRPGLAGETQYF. The DNA for the CDR3 is TGCGCCAGCAGCCAAGAAGGTCGACCCGGACTAGCGGGGGAGACCCAGTACTTC.

This clone was recorded a few times. The genes are TRBV6-6 and TRBJ1-2; D is undetermined. The germline V gene has CDR1 MNHNY and CDR2 SVGAGI (reference sequence). This CDR3 has 12 amino acids. The ends were cut back, 7 bases at V and 7 bases at J, with 13 bases in the middle. The CDR3: CASTTSGVGYTF. The CDR3 coding sequence is TGTGCCAGCACCACGTCCGGGGTTGGCTACACCTTC.

The chain joins TRBV7-9 to TRBJ2-6; D gene uncertain. Germline V gives CDR1 SEHNR, CDR2 FQNEAQ (reference sequence). There are 15 residues in the CDR3. Trimming pared 3 bases from V and 2 bases from J, leaving 8 bases between. CDR3 sequence (DNA): TGTGCCAGCAGCTTGCGGTCCCCTGGGGCCAACGTCCTGACTTTC. This translates into CASSLRSPGANVLTF.

The chain links TRBV14 to TRBJ1-2; a possible D gene is TRBD1 (5 bases). This CDR3 contains 15 residues. Germline V lookup: CDR1 SGHDN, CDR2 FVKESK. V was shortened by 1 base and J by 8 bases, with 17 bases between the two germline ends. CDR3 protein: CASSQGGRALGGYTF. The DNA of the CDR3 is TGTGCCAGCAGCCAAGGGGGCAGGGCCCTAGGAGGCTACACCTTC.

The V and J genes are TRBV5-6 and TRBJ2-7; 13 nucleotides line up with TRBD2. Trimming at V came to 4 bases and at J to 4 bases, leaving 14 bases not matched to a gene. The CDR3 runs 18 residues. The V gene's germline CDR1 is SGHDT and CDR2 YYEEEE. This CDR3 reads CASSLRTSGSVRGYEQYF. The DNA for the CDR3 is TGTGCCAGCAGCCTTAGGACTAGCGGGAGTGTAAGGGGTTACGAGCAGTACTTC. Variable domain in full (rest from reference TRBV5-6 and TRBJ2-7): DAGVTQSPTHLIKTRGQQVTLRCSPKSGHDTVSWYQQALGQGPQFIFQYYEEEERQRGNFPDRFSGHQFPNYSSELNVNALLLGDSALYLCASSLRTSGSVRGYEQYFGPGTRLTVT.

The rearrangement joins TRBV21-1 to TRBJ2-1; the table gives TRBD2 as D, unverified against the DNA. TRBV21-1 is recorded as a pseudogene. The CDR3 extends over 16 amino acids. The CDR3 DNA follows: TGTGCCAGCAGCCCAGAGCAGGGAGGGAGAGTTGGTGAGCAGTTCTTC. Translated, it gives CASSPEQGGRVGEQFF.

The chain uses TRBV4-3 and TRBJ1-1, with TRBD1 identical over 7 bases. The CDR3 loop spans 16 amino acids. From germline, CDR1 is LGHNA and CDR2 YSLEER. V was clipped by 1 base and J by 1 base; unmatched bases: 6. CDR3 region: CASSQGSGTANTEAFF. The CDR3 DNA follows: TGCGCCAGCAGCCAAGGATCGGGGACAGCGAACACTGAAGCTTTCTTT.

The chain recombines TRBV2 with TRBJ1-1; 9 bases align to TRBD1. The germline V gene has CDR1 SNHLY and CDR2 FYNNEI. The CDR3 length is 14 residues. V lost 6 bases, J lost 2 bases, and 4 bases stayed unmatched. The CDR3 nucleotides read TGTGCCAGCAGGGGGACAGGGAGAAACACTGAAGCTTTCTTT. It codes for CASRGTGRNTEAFF.

This clone was observed a handful of times. The germline gene is not matched at one end of the junction; a read error may be the cause. The chain combines TRBV6-5 with TRBJ1-6; 7 bases map to TRBD1. CDR3 length: 13 residues. Germline V gene data show CDR1 as MNHEY and CDR2 as SVGAGI. Here the CDR3 reads CACRGGFNSPLHF. The DNA of the CDR3 is TGTGCCTGCAGGGGGGGGTTTAATTCACCCCTCCACTTT.

The V and J genes are TRBV27 and TRBJ2-1; 8 bases match TRBD2. Losses at the gene ends were 2 bases for V and 3 bases for J; bases not matched to a gene: 0. Germline values: CDR1 MNHEY, CDR2 SMNVEV (reference sequence). CDR3 length equals 14 residues. In DNA, the CDR3 is TGTGCCAGCAGTTTACTAGCGGGCTACAATGAGCAGTTCTTC. Amino acids: CASSLLAGYNEQFF.

This clone was detected only once. This chain joins TRBV11-2 and TRBJ1-2; D gene uncertain. The V end was cut by 0 bases, the J end by 9 bases, with 11 bases between. Germline CDR1 reads SGHAT; CDR2 reads FQNNGV. CDR3 length: 13 amino acids. The CDR3 here is CASSLESGFSYTF. The CDR3 region has the DNA TGTGCCAGCAGCTTAGAATCAGGCTTCAGCTACACCTTC.

This clone was found a few times. Other DNA sequences in this sample translate to the same CDR3. The chain links TRBV7-9 to TRBJ1-1; D gene ambiguous. CDR3 size: 13 residues. Trimming cost V 2 bases and J 1 base, with 5 bases left between them. Germline V gene sequence: CDR1 SEHNR, CDR2 FQNEAQ (reference sequence). The CDR3 region has the DNA TGTGCCAGCAGCTTACCCGGGAACACTGAAGCTTTCTTT. It encodes CASSLPGNTEAFF.

The gene calls are TRBV7-9 and TRBJ2-7; 12 bases agree with TRBD2. The CDR3 totals 19 residues. J gave up 1 base and V 5 bases, and 15 bases lay outside the gene matches. Per germline, CDR1 SEHNR and CDR2 FQNEAQ (reference sequence). As DNA, the CDR3 is TGTGCCAGCAGCCCGGTGGGGTGGACTAGCGGGGAGAATTCCTACGAGCAGTACTTC. As protein: CASSPVGWTSGENSYEQYF.

The chain uses TRBV6-4 and TRBJ2-1; 10 nucleotides align to TRBD2. The V gene end was trimmed by 3 bases and the J gene end by 7 bases; junction bases not matched to a gene: 12. The CDR3 runs 17 residues. CDR1 and CDR2 from the germline V gene are MRHNA and SNTAGT. The CDR3: CASSEDPEREGRNEQFF. The CDR3 DNA reads TGTGCCAGCAGTGAAGATCCTGAGCGGGAGGGCCGGAATGAGCAGTTCTTC.